This T cell receptor beta chain was recovered during a study of T cells after yellow fever vaccination. As for the study in general: Preparing low-cell-number fractions relied on SMART-Seq v4 Ultra Low Input. Points from the study as a whole: A large majority of primary-vaccination clones showed up again after the booster (roughly 95% CD4, almost 90% CD8).

Germline V CDR1 and CDR2: LGHNA, YSLEER. Deletions cut 0 bases from V and 6 bases from J, with 11 bases between. The CDR3 contains 15 residues. This clonotype was detected a few times. The antigen is undetermined. UMIs and a universal primer site were added when TCR cDNA was made by 5'RACE template switching. TCRdb fed the 5' RACE reads into MiXCR, producing one record per CDR3 protein. The sample lists roughly 68,000 distinct CDR3 sequences; under 8% were seen once. This chain connects TRBV4-3 to TRBJ2-2; a possible D gene is TRBD2 (6 bases). Sequences were derived from CD8+ T cells sorted from PBMCs, sampled roughly 47 days after the first yellow fever vaccination. The source is a man aged 18 to 29 who received the YFV17D yellow fever vaccine. The CDR3 nucleotides are TGCGCCAGCAGCCAAGATCTGGCGGGGTCCGGGGAGCTGTTTTTT. Its protein product is CASSQDLAGSGELFF.